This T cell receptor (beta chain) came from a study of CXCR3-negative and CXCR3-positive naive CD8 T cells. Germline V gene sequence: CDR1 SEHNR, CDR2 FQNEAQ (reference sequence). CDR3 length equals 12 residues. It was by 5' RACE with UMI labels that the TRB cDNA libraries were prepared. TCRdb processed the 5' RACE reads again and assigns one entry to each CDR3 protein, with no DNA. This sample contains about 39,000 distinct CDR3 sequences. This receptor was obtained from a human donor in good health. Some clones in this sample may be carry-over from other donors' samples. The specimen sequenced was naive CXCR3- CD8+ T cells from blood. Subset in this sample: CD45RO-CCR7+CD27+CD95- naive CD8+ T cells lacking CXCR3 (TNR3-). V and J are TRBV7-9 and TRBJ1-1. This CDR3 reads CASSPIQTEAFF. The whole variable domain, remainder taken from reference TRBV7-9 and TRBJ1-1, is DTGVSQNPRHKITKRGQNVTFRCDPISEHNRLYWYRQTLGQGPEFLTYFQNEAQLEKSRLLSDRFSAERPKGSFSTLEIQRTEQGDSAMYLCASSPIQTEAFFGQGTRLTVV.